Each of the 23 T cell receptor beta chains below was sequenced from the same sample in a study of CD8 T cells in Susac syndrome. RNA amounts of roughly 0.5 to 1 ug underwent reverse transcription with random hexamers. TCRdb itself ran the immunoSEQ multiplex PCR reads through MiXCR, one entry per CDR3 protein. The sample holds 140,000 or so distinct CDR3 sequences; roughly 95% are singletons and the top ten take over 0.07%. Material: CD4+ T cells from PBMCs. All receptors come from a human donor in good health.

The rearrangement uses TRBV20-1 and TRBJ2-7; 10 positions agree with TRBD2. Germline V gene lookup returns CDR1 DFQATT and CDR2 SNEGSKA (reference sequence). This CDR3 contains 13 residues. Unmatched junction bases numbered 4, after V lost 5 bases and J lost 3 bases. In DNA form, the CDR3 reads TGCAGTGCTGAAATAGCGGGAGGCTACGAGCAGTACTTC. Residues: CSAEIAGGYEQYF.

This sequence joins TRBV19 and TRBJ2-7; D not resolved. The ends were cut back, 7 bases at V and 3 bases at J, with 16 bases in the middle. From germline, CDR1 is LNHDA and CDR2 SQIVND (reference sequence). This CDR3 region has 14 residues. CDR3 protein: CASISLDGHYEQYF. CDR3 coding DNA: TGTGCCAGTATCTCCCTGGACGGGCACTACGAGCAGTACTTC. Together with reference TRBV19 and TRBJ2-7, the CDR3 gives the full variable domain: DGGITQSPKYLFRKEGQNVTLSCEQNLNHDAMYWYRQDPGQGLRLIYYSQIVNDFQKGDIAEGYSVSREKKESFPLTVTSAQKNPTAFYLCASISLDGHYEQYFGPGTRLTVT.

The chain joins TRBV27 to TRBJ1-5, with TRBD1 matching 8 bases. Per the germline V gene, CDR1 is MNHEY and CDR2 is SMNVEV (reference sequence). This CDR3 comprises 15 residues. After removal of 1 base from V and 5 bases from J, the junction contained 4 bases not matched to a gene. CDR3 DNA sequence: TGTGCCAGCAGTTTATTCAACAGGGGGGATCAGCCCCAGCATTTT. This sequence encodes CASSLFNRGDQPQHF.

CDR3 loop: CSGRQGYNEQFF. In DNA, the CDR3 is TGCAGCGGGCGACAGGGCTACAATGAGCAGTTCTTC. V is TRBV29-1 and J is TRBJ2-1, with 7 bases lining up with TRBD1. The germline V gene has CDR1 SQVTM and CDR2 ANQGSEA. V shed 7 bases and J 3 bases; nucleotides not matched to a gene: 3. The CDR3 is 12 amino acids.

V is TRBV12-3 or TRBV12-4 and J is TRBJ2-4, with 10 bases fitting TRBD1. CDR3 size: 16 residues. V was pared by 5 bases and J by 3 bases, with 7 bases of the junction left unmatched. CDR3 bases: TGTGCCAGCAGTAGACAGGGGGCGAATTACAAAAACATTCAGTACTTC. This translates into CASSRQGANYKNIQYF.

The chain uses TRBV20-1 and TRBJ2-4, with D maybe TRBD2 (6 bases). Germline loops: CDR1 DFQATT, CDR2 SNEGSKA (reference sequence). The V and J ends lost 7 bases and 7 bases respectively, with 20 bases between them. The CDR3 is made up of 14 amino acids. CDR3 sequence reads: CSVAWRGVGNIQYF. CDR3 sequence (DNA): TGCAGTGTTGCTTGGCGGGGAGTTGGGAACATTCAGTACTTC.

The gene calls are TRBV20-1 and TRBJ1-1; D gene unclear. V lost 3 bases, J lost 0 bases, and 14 bases lay in between. The germline V gene has CDR1 DFQATT and CDR2 SNEGSKA (reference sequence). This CDR3 is built from 15 residues. The CDR3 protein is CSARELLIMNTEAFF. The DNA of the CDR3 is TGCAGTGCTAGGGAATTACTGATCATGAACACTGAAGCTTTCTTT.

The CDR3 here is CASSLATVDYEQYF. In DNA, the CDR3 is TGCGCCAGCAGCTTGGCGACAGTAGACTACGAGCAGTACTTC. V is TRBV5-1 and J is TRBJ2-7; the D gene is possibly TRBD1 (5 bases). With 0 bases removed from V and 3 bases from J, the gap between germline ends came to 10 bases. Germline CDR1 is SGHRS and CDR2 is YFSETQ. This CDR3 has 14 amino acids.

V gene TRBV24-1 combines with J gene TRBJ2-2; a weak D match, TRBD1 (6 bases). The CDR3 consists of 15 residues. CDR1 and CDR2 (germline): KGHDR, SFDVKD. Trimming cost V 3 bases and J 4 bases, with 11 bases left between them. CDR3 nucleotides: TGTGCCACCAGTGATCCTAAAGGGGGCACCGGGGAGCTGTTTTTT. Translating it yields CATSDPKGGTGELFF.

The V call is TRBV20-1, the J call TRBJ2-7; D ambiguous. Per the germline V gene, CDR1 is DFQATT and CDR2 is SNEGSKA (reference sequence). This CDR3 region has 13 residues. The V and J ends lost 1 base and 4 bases respectively, with 11 bases between them. DNA of the CDR3: TGCAGTGCTAGAGCTGGGGTGGAATACGAGCAGTACTTC. It specifies CSARAGVEYEQYF.

The chain is built from TRBV30 and TRBJ1-2; D gene unclear. The germline V gene encodes CDR1 GTSNPN and CDR2 SVGIG (reference sequence). The germline V and J ends were trimmed by 1 base and 3 bases, with 3 bases remaining between them. The CDR3 consists of 11 residues. CDR3 in DNA: TGTGCCTGGAGTGGACACTATGGCTACACCTTC. Protein: CAWSGHYGYTF. Using reference TRBV30 and TRBJ1-2 for the parts outside the CDR3, the full variable domain is SQTIHQWPATLVQPVGSPLSLECTVEGTSNPNLYWYRQAAGRGLQLLFYSVGIGQISSEVPQNLSASRPQDRQFILSSKKLLLSDSGFYLCAWSGHYGYTFGSGTRLTVV.

The V and J genes are TRBV11-2 and TRBJ2-5, with 9 nucleotides matching TRBD1. CDR3 size: 17 residues. The junction had 11 bases not matched to a gene; V was cut back by 1 base and J by 5 bases. The germline CDR1 and CDR2 sequences are SGHAT and FQNNGV. In DNA, the CDR3 is TGTGCCAGCAGCTTAGGTTCCGGGACAGGGTGGGTGGAGACCCAGTACTTC. Residues: CASSLGSGTGWVETQYF.

J is TRBJ1-1 and V is TRBV6-6; 8 nucleotides align to TRBD1. After removal of 0 bases from V and 6 bases from J, the junction contained 3 bases not matched to a gene. The CDR3 spans 14 residues. CDR1 MNHNY and CDR2 SVGAGI come from the germline V gene (reference sequence). CDR3 DNA sequence: TGTGCCAGCAGTTACTCGACAGGGGCCCCTGAAGCTTTCTTT. Translated: CASSYSTGAPEAFF.

The gene calls are TRBV4-1 and TRBJ1-1; D unresolved. V was trimmed by 4 bases and J by 9 bases, leaving 15 bases between them. The germline V gene has CDR1 MGHRA and CDR2 YSYEKL. CDR3 size: 13 residues. In nucleotides, the CDR3 is TGCGCCAGCAGCCCACCCGCCCGGCGGCAAGCTTTCTTT. It translates to CASSPPARRQAFF.

This clonotype was seen only once. The chain couples TRBV18 to TRBJ2-5, with D tentatively TRBD1 (5 bases). There are 13 residues in the CDR3. The V gene lost 6 bases and the J gene lost 10 bases, with 18 bases spanning the gap. Germline-derived CDR1 and CDR2 are KGHSH and LQKENI. The CDR3 spells CASSPPRGPIQYF. The CDR3 nucleotides are TGTGCCAGCTCTCCCCCAAGGGGCCCCATCCAGTACTTC. Filled out from reference TRBV18 and TRBJ2-5, the complete variable domain reads NAGVMQNPRHLVRRRGQEARLRCSPMKGHSHVYWYRQLPEEGLKFMVYLQKENIIDESGMPKERFSAEFPKEGPSILRIQQVVRGDSAAYFCASSPPRGPIQYFGPGTRLLVL.

This chain links TRBV20-1 with TRBJ1-5; TRBD1 is a possible D gene (6 bases). The length of the CDR3 is 12 residues. Germline CDR1 DFQATT, CDR2 SNEGSKA (reference sequence). Trimming removed 5 bases from V and 4 bases from J, with 9 bases in between. The CDR3 coding sequence is TGCAGTGCTCGTACAGGGAATCAGCCCCAGCATTTT. Encoded protein: CSARTGNQPQHF.

The chain links TRBV25-1 to TRBJ1-2, with D unresolved. Between the trimmed V and J ends, which lost 6 bases and 8 bases, there was a span of 10 bases. The CDR3 runs 11 residues. CDR1 is MGHDK, CDR2 SYGVNS, per germline. CDR3 nucleotide sequence: TGTGCCAGCAGGGAGGCTTCCGGCTACACCTTC. Protein product: CASREASGYTF.

The CDR3 DNA follows: TGTGCCAGTAGTAGGGCGGGATCTTCCGGCGGGGAGCTGTTTTTT. Residues: CASSRAGSSGGELFF. J is TRBJ2-2 and V is TRBV6-6; a possible D gene is TRBD2 (6 bases). CDR3 length equals 15 residues. Between the trimmed V and J ends, which lost 9 bases and 7 bases, there was a span of 21 bases. Looked up from germline, CDR1 is MNHNY and CDR2 is SVGAGI (reference sequence).

This chain joins TRBV3-1 and TRBJ1-2; a weak D match, TRBD1 (6 bases). The CDR3 sequence is 14 residues long. V was trimmed by 6 bases and J by 5 bases, leaving 16 bases between them. The germline V gene has CDR1 LGHDT and CDR2 YNNKEL (reference sequence). This chain's CDR3 is CASSHRDGSYGYTF. The CDR3 nucleotides are TGTGCCAGCAGTCACAGGGATGGATCGTATGGCTACACCTTC.

The J gene is TRBJ2-1, the V gene TRBV5-1, with D possibly TRBD2 on 6 matching bases. Germline V lookup: CDR1 SGHRS, CDR2 YFSETQ. V gave up 7 bases and J gave up 7 bases, with 18 bases separating them. The CDR3 covers 14 residues. In DNA form, the CDR3 reads TGCGCCAGCCGCCCGTCCGGGAGCGGTAATGAGCAGTTCTTC. Translation gives CASRPSGSGNEQFF.

The genes are TRBV11-2 and TRBJ2-2, with TRBD2 identical over 11 bases. V shed 6 bases and J 6 bases; nucleotides not matched to a gene: 3. The CDR3 has 14 residues. Germline CDR1 is SGHAT and CDR2 is FQNNGV. The CDR3: CASRSSGRSGELFF. In DNA form, the CDR3 reads TGTGCCAGCAGATCTAGCGGGAGGTCCGGGGAGCTGTTTTTT.

The chain joins TRBV5-1 to TRBJ2-3, with 10 bases lining up with TRBD2. The CDR3 runs 17 residues. The V segment lost 0 bases and the J segment 4 bases; nucleotides outside the gene matches: 8. CDR1 and CDR2 from the germline V gene are SGHRS and YFSETQ. CDR3 sequence: CASSLVIGGTSADTQYF. In DNA, the CDR3 is TGCGCCAGCAGCTTGGTTATCGGCGGGACTAGCGCAGATACGCAGTATTTT.

This clonotype was seen just once. The chain has TRBV7-9 and TRBJ2-7; D not resolved. This CDR3 contains 14 residues. Deletions cut 2 bases from V and 4 bases from J, with 12 bases between. The V gene's germline CDR1 is SEHNR and CDR2 FQNEAQ (reference sequence). The CDR3 DNA follows: TGTGCCAGCAGCTTAAGCGCTAGTACATACGAGCAGTACTTC. This codes for CASSLSASTYEQYF.